This TCR beta chain was obtained from a study of T cells expressing NK-cell markers. TCRdb reprocessed the 5' RACE reads, keeping one entry per CDR3 protein, no DNA. The table counts 120,000 to 150,000 distinct CDR3 sequences; roughly an eighth lies in the top ten. Looked up from germline, CDR1 is SGHDN and CDR2 is FVKESK. CDR3 length: 15 residues. The clonotype was recovered from a man aged 18-30 years in good health. The J gene is TRBJ2-1, the V gene TRBV14. What was sequenced was blood T cells: a sorted CD56 or NKG2C T cell subset, CD4+ or CD8+ T cells, or bulk PBMC T cells (not recorded which). The CDR3 spells CASSQEWSSYNEQFF.